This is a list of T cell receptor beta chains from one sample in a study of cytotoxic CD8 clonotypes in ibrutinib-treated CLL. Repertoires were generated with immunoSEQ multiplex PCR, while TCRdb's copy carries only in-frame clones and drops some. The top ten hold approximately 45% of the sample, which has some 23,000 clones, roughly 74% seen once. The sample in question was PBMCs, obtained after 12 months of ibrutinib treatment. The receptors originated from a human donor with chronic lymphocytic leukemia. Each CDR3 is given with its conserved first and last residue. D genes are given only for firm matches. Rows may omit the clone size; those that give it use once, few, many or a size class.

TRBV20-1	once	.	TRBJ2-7	CSAREVSEQYF	TGCAGTGCTAGAGAGGTCTCCGAGCAGTACTTC
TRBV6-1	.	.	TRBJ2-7	CASRGTGNEQYF	TGTGCCAGCAGGGGGACTGGCAACGAGCAGTACTTC
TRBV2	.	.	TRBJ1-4	CASKGTQEKLFF	TGTGCCAGCAAAGGGACACAAGAAAAACTGTTTTTT
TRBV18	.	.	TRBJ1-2	CASSPQTDNYGYTF	TGTGCCAGCTCACCCCAGACGGACAACTATGGCTACACCTTC
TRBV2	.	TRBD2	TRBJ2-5	CASSEGLAWETQYF	TGTGCCAGCAGTGAAGGACTAGCATGGGAGACCCAGTACTTC
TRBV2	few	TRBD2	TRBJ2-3	CASGGDFTDTQYF	TGTGCCAGCGGGGGGGATTTCACAGATACGCAGTATTTT
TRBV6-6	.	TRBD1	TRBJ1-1	CASRGQGINTEAFF	TGTGCCAGCAGAGGACAGGGAATAAACACTGAAGCTTTCTTT
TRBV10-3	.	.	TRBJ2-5	CAISEGVRTQYF	TGTGCCATCAGTGAGGGGGTAAGGACCCAGTACTTC
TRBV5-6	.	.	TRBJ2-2	CASSLALNTGELFF	TGTGCCAGCAGCTTGGCGTTAAACACCGGGGAGCTGTTTTTT
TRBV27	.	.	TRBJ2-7	CASSPQGSSYEQYF	TGTGCCAGCAGTCCGCAGGGGAGCTCCTACGAGCAGTACTTC
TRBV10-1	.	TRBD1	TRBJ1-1	CASSAVGTVNTEAFF	TGCGCCAGCAGTGCCGTTGGGACAGTGAACACTGAAGCTTTCTTT
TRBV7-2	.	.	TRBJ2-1	CASRGADNEQFF	TGTGCCAGTCGGGGGGCCGACAATGAGCAGTTCTTC
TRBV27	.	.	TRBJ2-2	CASSSYTTGELFF	TGTGCCAGCAGTTCCTACACAACCGGGGAGCTGTTTTTT
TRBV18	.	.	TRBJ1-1	CASSPQRDTEAFF	TGTGCCAGCTCACCACAGAGGGATACTGAAGCTTTCTTT
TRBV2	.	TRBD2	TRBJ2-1	CASSEMSGGADEQFF	TGTGCCAGCAGTGAAATGAGCGGGGGGGCGGATGAGCAGTTCTTC
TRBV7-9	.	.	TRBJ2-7	CASSSGGYSYEQYF	TGTGCCAGCAGCTCCGGAGGCTACTCCTACGAGCAGTACTTC
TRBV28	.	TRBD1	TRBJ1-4	CASNRQGVPNEKLFF	TGTGCCAGCAATAGGCAGGGGGTCCCAAATGAAAAACTGTTTTTT
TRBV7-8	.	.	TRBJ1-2	CASSPGGTPSSYGYTF	TGTGCCAGCAGCCCAGGAGGGACTCCATCGAGCTATGGCTACACCTTC
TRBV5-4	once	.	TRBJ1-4	CASCLNRDEKLFF	TGTGCCAGCTGCCTTAACAGGGACGAAAAACTGTTTTTT
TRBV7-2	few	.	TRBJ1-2	CASSLENTLGGYTF	TGTGCCAGCAGCTTAGAAAACACCCTCGGGGGCTACACCTTC
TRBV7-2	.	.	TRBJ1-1	CASSTRGGVAEAFF	TGTGCCAGCAGCACCAGGGGTGGGGTCGCTGAAGCTTTCTTT
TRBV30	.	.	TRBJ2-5	CAWSVLGVLGETQYF	TGTGCCTGGAGTGTATTAGGGGTTTTAGGGGAGACCCAGTACTTC
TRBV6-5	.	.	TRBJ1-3	CASRSGPGNTIYF	TGTGCCAGCAGATCAGGGCCTGGAAACACCATATATTTT
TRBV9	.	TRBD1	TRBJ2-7	CASSVGPPGGPYEQYF	TGTGCCAGCAGCGTAGGACCCCCAGGGGGCCCCTACGAGCAGTACTTC
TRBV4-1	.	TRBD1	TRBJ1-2	CASSLGQGGIYGYTF	TGCGCCAGCAGCCTCGGACAGGGTGGGATCTATGGCTACACCTTC
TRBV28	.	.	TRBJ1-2	CASSLTRPWGISF	TGTGCCAGCAGTCTGACCCGACCGTGGGGGATTAGCTTC
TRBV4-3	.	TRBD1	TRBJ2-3	CASSRDHRGPSTDTQYF	TGCGCCAGCAGCCGGGATCACAGGGGACCCAGCACAGATACGCAGTATTTT
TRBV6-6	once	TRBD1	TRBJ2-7	CASSYLLGQGMGEQYF	TGTGCCAGCAGTTACTTACTGGGACAGGGGATGGGAGAGCAGTACTTC
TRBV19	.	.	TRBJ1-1	CASSGRGARTEAFF	TGTGCCAGTAGTGGTAGGGGGGCGAGAACTGAAGCTTTCTTT
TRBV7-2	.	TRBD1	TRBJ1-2	CASSLRRGDGYTF	TGTGCCAGCAGCTTACGCAGGGGGGACGGCTACACCTTC
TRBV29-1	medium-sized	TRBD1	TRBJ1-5	CSAGQGNQPQHF	TGCAGCGCCGGACAGGGCAATCAGCCCCAGCATTTT
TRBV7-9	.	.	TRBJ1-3	CASSFRGLGKGGNTIYF	TGTGCCAGCAGCTTTCGGGGGTTGGGGAAGGGAGGAAACACCATATATTTT
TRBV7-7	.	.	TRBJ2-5	CASSLGRGRETQYF	TGTGCTAGCAGCTTAGGCCGGGGCCGGGAGACCCAGTACTTC
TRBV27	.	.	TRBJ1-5	CASSLQGDNQPQHF	TGTGCCAGCAGTTTACAGGGCGACAATCAGCCCCAGCATTTT
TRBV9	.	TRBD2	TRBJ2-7	CASSPLGASGGNEQYF	TGTGCCAGCAGCCCTTTAGGGGCTAGCGGGGGAAACGAGCAGTACTTC
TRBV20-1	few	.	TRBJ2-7	CSARAVDEQYF	TGCAGTGCCAGGGCGGTTGACGAGCAGTACTTC
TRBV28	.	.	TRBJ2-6	CASSLMLSGANVLTF	TGTGCCAGCAGTTTAATGCTTTCTGGGGCCAACGTCCTGACTTTC
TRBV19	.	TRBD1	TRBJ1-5	CASRPRQGAGQPQHF	TGTGCCAGTAGACCAAGACAGGGGGCCGGTCAGCCCCAGCATTTT
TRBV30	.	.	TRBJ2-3	CAWGIAVNTDTQYF	TGTGCCTGGGGTATAGCGGTGAACACAGATACGCAGTATTTT
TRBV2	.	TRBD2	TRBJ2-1	CASSDLAGGYNEQFF	TGTGCCAGCAGCGATTTAGCGGGGGGCTACAATGAGCAGTTCTTC
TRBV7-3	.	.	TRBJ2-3	CASSLKEGRLKADTQYF	TGTGCCAGCAGCCTCAAAGAGGGACGTCTGAAAGCAGATACGCAGTATTTT
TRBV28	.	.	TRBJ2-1	CASSFQLVMFF	TGTGCCAGCAGTTTCCAACTTGTCATGTTCTTC
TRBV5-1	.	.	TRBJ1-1	CASSLARTGAGTEAFF	TGCGCCAGCAGCTTGGCCAGGACGGGAGCGGGCACTGAAGCTTTCTTT
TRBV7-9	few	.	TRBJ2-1	CASSLEREQFF	TGTGCCAGCAGCTTAGAACGTGAGCAGTTCTTC
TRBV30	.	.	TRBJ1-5	CAWNGRDNQPQHF	TGTGCCTGGAATGGCAGGGACAATCAGCCCCAGCATTTT
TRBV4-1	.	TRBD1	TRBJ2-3	CASSPNGTGESPDTQYF	TGCGCCAGCAGCCCGAACGGTACAGGGGAGTCTCCAGATACGCAGTATTTT